This T cell receptor beta chain is from a study of low-dose radiotherapy and immunotherapy resistance in tumors (dated 2022 in TCRdb). For the wider study: Patients in Cohort 1 were given 0.5 Gy per fraction every 2 weeks, and the prescribed total PTV dose was 6.5 Gy. Cyclophosphamide 200 mg/m2 was given intravenously every two weeks, one day before each radiation and immunotherapy administration. Eight patients were included in the translational analysis, namely three from the first dose cohort plus the first five from the second dose cohort. For Cohort 2, the dose was 1 Gy per fraction given every two weeks, adding up to 13 Gy in total across 26 weeks. Nivolumab and ipilimumab were both given intravenously, with nivolumab at a 240 mg flat dose every two weeks and ipilimumab at 1 mg/kg every six weeks. Starting on cycle 1 day 1, patients took 300 mg of aspirin by mouth once daily for four cycles. No randomization into treatment groups was done for the people taking part in the trial.

Instrument on record: Illumina HiSeq 2500. First-strand cDNA was synthesized using Superscript III and a set of TRAV- and TRBV-specific primers, so that both TCRalpha and TCRbeta chains were covered. A roughly 19-cycle PCR with Phusion amplified the TCRs, pairing a constant-region primer with the adapter that was attached to the V primers. Isolated mRNA was amplified with the MessageAmp II aRNA Amplification Kit, using an approximately 17-hour in vitro transcription at 37°C. The Dynabeads mRNA DIRECT Purification Kit was used to isolate the mRNA for TCR sequencing. Indexed Illumina adapters were added in a second Phusion PCR of approximately 27 cycles, after which AMPure XP beads were used to purify the products. The paper's data handling went like this. Using custom Perl scripts, TCR sequences encoding the same protein were pooled, out-of-frame sequences were removed, and the abundance of each clonotype was computed. Any TCR sequence supported by only a single read was excluded from analysis. The metrics used to describe the repertoires included Shannon entropy, Gini index, clonality, richness, and the frequency of TCRs shared between repertoires. Using fastp trimming at Q25 and MiXCR clonotype assembly, TCRdb reanalyzed the public sequencing data and kept in-frame beta chains. Every entry covers one CDR3 protein and lists the most common genes and DNA from its rows. V and J calls and clone size were set by TCRdb, not the authors. A total of about 39,000 distinct CDR3 sequences appear in this sample, 25% to 40% of them only once. In total, the top ten clones hold around 4% of the sample.

This clonotype was detected a few times. Its antigen remains unidentified. Nothing much larger sits one base from this clone, and base qualities are not available. The V end gives up 10 bases and the J end 2 bases, leaving 10 bases in the junction not matched to a gene. From a lookup of the germline V gene (reference sequence), CDR1 and CDR2 are LNHNV and YYDKDF. The CDR3 runs 14 residues from the cysteine to the phenylalanine. Only the CDR3 portion is preserved as DNA: 42 bases, with reading frame beginning at the first base. The sample's time point, from its label and the paper: before trial treatment. Donors were enrolled in RACIN, a single-arm phase I dose-escalation trial in which nivolumab, ipilimumab, aspirin, low-dose cyclophosphamide and low-dose radiotherapy were combined. Patients were eligible if they had advanced solid tumors that were TIL-negative.

This clonotype was obtained from a male donor with gallbladder cancer. The rearranged chain carries TRBV15 and TRBJ1-2; 7 of the junction bases match TRBD1. This material consisted of PBMCs, taken before treatment. The CDR3 protein sequence reads: CASSGTASNYGYTF. The DNA sequence reads TGTGCCAGCAGTGGGACAGCCTCCAACTATGGCTACACCTTC.